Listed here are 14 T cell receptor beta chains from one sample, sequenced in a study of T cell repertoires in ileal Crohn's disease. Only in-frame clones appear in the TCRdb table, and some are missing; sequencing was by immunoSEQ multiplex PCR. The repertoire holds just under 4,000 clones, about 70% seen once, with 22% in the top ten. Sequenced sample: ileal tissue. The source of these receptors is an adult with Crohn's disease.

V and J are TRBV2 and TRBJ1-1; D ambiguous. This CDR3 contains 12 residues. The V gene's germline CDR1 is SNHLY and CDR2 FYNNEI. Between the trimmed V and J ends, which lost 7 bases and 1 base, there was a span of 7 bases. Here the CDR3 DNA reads TGTGCCAGCATTTACAGGAACACTGAAGCTTTCTTT. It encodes CASIYRNTEAFF. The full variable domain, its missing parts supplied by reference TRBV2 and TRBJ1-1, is EPEVTQTPSHQVTQMGQEVILRCVPISNHLYFYWYRQILGQKVEFLVSFYNNEISEKSEIFDDQFSVERPDGSNFTLKIRSTKLEDSAMYFCASIYRNTEAFFGQGTRLTVV.

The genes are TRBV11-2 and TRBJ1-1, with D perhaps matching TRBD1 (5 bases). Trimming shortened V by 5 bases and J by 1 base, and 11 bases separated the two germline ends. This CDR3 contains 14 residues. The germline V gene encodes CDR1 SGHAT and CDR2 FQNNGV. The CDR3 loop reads CASSRQTANTEAFF. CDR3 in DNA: TGTGCCAGCAGCCGACAGACAGCGAACACTGAAGCTTTCTTT.

The CDR3 is CASSNSLNTEAFF. CDR3 coding DNA: TGTGCCAGCTCAAACAGTCTGAACACTGAAGCTTTCTTT. The V call is TRBV6-1, the J call TRBJ1-1, with D unclear. The CDR3 runs to 13 residues. V was clipped by 8 bases and J by 0 bases, with 10 bases between them. Germline-derived CDR1 and CDR2 are MNHNS and SASEGT.

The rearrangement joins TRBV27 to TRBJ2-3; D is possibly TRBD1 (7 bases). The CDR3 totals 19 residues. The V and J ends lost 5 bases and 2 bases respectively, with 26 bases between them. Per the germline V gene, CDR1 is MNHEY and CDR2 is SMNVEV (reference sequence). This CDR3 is CASSPGGGLARAVTDTQYF. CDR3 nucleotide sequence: TGTGCCAGCAGTCCAGGGGGAGGACTCGCCCGGGCCGTCACAGATACGCAGTATTTT.

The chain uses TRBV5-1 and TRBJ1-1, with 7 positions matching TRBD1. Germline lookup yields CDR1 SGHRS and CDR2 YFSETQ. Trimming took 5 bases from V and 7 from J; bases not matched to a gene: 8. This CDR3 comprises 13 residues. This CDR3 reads CASRQDRDGEAFF. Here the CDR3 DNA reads TGCGCCAGCAGGCAAGACAGGGATGGTGAAGCTTTCTTT.

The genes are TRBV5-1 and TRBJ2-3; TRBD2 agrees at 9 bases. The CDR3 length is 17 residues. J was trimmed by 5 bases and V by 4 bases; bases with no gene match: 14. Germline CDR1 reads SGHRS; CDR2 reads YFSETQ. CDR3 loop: CASSNLDGGRAVDTQYF. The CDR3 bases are TGCGCCAGCAGCAACTTAGACGGCGGGAGGGCCGTAGATACGCAGTATTTT.

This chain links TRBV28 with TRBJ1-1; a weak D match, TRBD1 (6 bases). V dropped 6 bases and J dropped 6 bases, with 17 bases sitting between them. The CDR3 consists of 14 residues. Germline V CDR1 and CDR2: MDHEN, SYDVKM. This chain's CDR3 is CASSISQGQAEAFF. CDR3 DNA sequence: TGTGCCAGCAGCATCTCACAGGGTCAGGCTGAAGCTTTCTTT.

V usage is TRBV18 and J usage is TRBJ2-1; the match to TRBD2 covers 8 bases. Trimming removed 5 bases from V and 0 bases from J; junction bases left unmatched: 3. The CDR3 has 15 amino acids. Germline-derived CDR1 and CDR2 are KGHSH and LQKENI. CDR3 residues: CASSSLAGSYNEQFF. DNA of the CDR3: TGTGCCAGCTCATCTCTAGCGGGCTCCTACAATGAGCAGTTCTTC.

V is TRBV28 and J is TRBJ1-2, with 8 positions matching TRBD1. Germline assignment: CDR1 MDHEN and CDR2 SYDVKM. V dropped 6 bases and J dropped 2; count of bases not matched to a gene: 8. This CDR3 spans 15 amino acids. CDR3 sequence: CASRETGAGNYGYTF. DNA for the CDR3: TGTGCCAGCAGAGAGACAGGGGCGGGAAACTATGGCTACACCTTC.

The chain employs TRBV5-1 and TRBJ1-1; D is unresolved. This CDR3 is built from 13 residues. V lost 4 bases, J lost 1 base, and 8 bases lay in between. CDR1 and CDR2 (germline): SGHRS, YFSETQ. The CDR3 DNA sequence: TGCGCCAGCAGCGCGACAACGAACACTGAAGCTTTCTTT. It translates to CASSATTNTEAFF.

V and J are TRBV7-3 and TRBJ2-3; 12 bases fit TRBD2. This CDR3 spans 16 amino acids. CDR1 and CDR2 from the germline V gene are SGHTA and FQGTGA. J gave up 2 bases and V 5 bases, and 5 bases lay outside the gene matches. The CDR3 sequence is CASSPGLAGITDTQYF. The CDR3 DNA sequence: TGTGCCAGCAGCCCAGGACTAGCGGGAATCACAGATACGCAGTATTTT.

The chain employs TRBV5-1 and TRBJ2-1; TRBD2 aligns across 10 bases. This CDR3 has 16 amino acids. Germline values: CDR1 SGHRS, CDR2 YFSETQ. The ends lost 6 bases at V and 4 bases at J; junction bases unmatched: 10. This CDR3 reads CASTLLAGLVYNEQFF. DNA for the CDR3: TGCGCCAGCACTTTACTAGCGGGGCTGGTATACAATGAGCAGTTCTTC.

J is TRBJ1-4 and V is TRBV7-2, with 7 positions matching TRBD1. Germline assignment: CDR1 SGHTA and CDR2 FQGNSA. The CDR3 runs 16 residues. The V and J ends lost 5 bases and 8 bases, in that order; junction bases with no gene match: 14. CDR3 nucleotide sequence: TGTGCCAGCAGCGCCTACGTAGGGTTCAGGGGGGAAAAACTGTTTTTT. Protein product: CASSAYVGFRGEKLFF.

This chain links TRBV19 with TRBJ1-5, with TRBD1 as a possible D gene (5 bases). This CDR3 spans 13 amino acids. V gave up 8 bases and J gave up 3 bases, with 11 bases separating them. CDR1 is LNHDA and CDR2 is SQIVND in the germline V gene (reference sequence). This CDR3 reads CASARQTNQPQHF. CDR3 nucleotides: TGTGCCAGTGCCCGACAGACCAATCAGCCCCAGCATTTT.